One and the same sample provided the 23 T cell receptor beta chains below, sequenced in a study of breast tumors, draining lymph nodes, adjacent tissues. Each CDR3 protein is one row after TCRdb ran MiXCR on the multiplex PCR reads. This table holds about 16,000 distinct CDR3 sequences, roughly 50% found once. Sequencing used tumor-adjacent breast tissue. The receptors here all came from a female donor with breast cancer. Some clones in this sample may be carry-over from other donors' samples.

The table lists this clonotype with many counts. A read error may explain this, as a much larger clone is one base away. The genes are TRBV5-8 and TRBJ2-3; D not resolved. The CDR3 spans 10 residues. V gave up 10 bases and J gave up 10 bases, with 13 bases separating them. Per the germline V gene, CDR1 is SGHTS and CDR2 is YDEGEE. CDR3: CASNYPAQYF. The CDR3, as DNA: TGTGCCTCGAACTACCCGGCGCAGTATTTT.

This clonotype was picked up many times. A much larger clone lies a single base off, so this may be a read error. This chain connects TRBV14 to TRBJ1-5; D uncertain. The CDR3 extends over 15 amino acids. Germline V lookup: CDR1 SGHDN, CDR2 FVKESK. CDR3: CASRGRRDSNQPPHF. CDR3 DNA sequence: TGTGCCAGCAGGGGGAGAAGGGATAGCAATCAGCCCCCGCATTTT.

Ten or more counts support this clonotype. V is TRBV28 and J is TRBJ1-2; weak D call: TRBD1 (5 bases). CDR3 length equals 18 residues. The V end was cut by 4 bases, the J end by 8 bases, with 29 bases between. The germline gives CDR1 MDHEN, CDR2 SYDVKM. CDR3 DNA: TGTGCCAGCAGTTCACCCCACTCGGCAGGGAGTCTGCGTCAGGGCTACACCTTC. This codes for CASSSPHSAGSLRQGYTF.

V is TRBV6-6 and J is TRBJ2-1; TRBD1 aligns across 7 bases. The V gene's germline CDR1 is MNHNY and CDR2 SVGAGI (reference sequence). Germline trimming cut 2 bases from V and 2 bases from J; bases unmatched to any gene: 9. CDR3 size: 17 residues. CDR3 in amino acids: CASSYRKTGSPYNEQFF. CDR3 nucleotides: TGTGCCAGCAGTTACCGTAAGACAGGGAGCCCCTACAATGAGCAGTTCTTC.

This chain connects TRBV10-3 to TRBJ2-7, with TRBD1 identical over 12 bases. V lost 2 bases to trimming and J lost 4 bases; unmatched junction nucleotides: 21. CDR1 ENHRY and CDR2 SYGVKD come from the germline V gene. The CDR3 extends over 21 amino acids. The DNA of the CDR3 is TGTGCCATCAGTGAGCGGGGGTTCCGGGACAGGGGGCCGCTAAGAGGGTACGAGCAGTACTTC. As protein: CAISERGFRDRGPLRGYEQYF.

This clonotype has at least ten counts. The chain uses TRBV7-3 and TRBJ1-2, with TRBD1 matching 8 bases. Trimming at V came to 5 bases and at J to 3 bases, leaving 8 bases not matched to a gene. In germline, CDR1 is SGHTA, CDR2 FQGTGA. The CDR3 runs to 15 residues. The CDR3 nucleotides are TGTGCCAGCAGCCACCTGGACAGGGCAGACTATGGCTACACCTTC. It specifies CASSHLDRADYGYTF.

The CDR3 DNA reads as TGCGCCAGCAGCCGAGGACCGACAGATACGCAGTATTTT. This sequence encodes CASSRGPTDTQYF. The chain combines TRBV4-1 with TRBJ2-3, with unresolved D. V was trimmed by 4 bases and J by 3 bases, leaving 8 bases between them. This CDR3 has 13 amino acids. CDR1 is MGHRA, CDR2 YSYEKL, per germline.

This clonotype was picked up many times. This chain connects TRBV6-2 or TRBV6-3 to TRBJ2-4; 10 bases are a match to TRBD2. The V gene's germline CDR1 is MNHEY and CDR2 SVGEGT. The V and J ends lost 7 bases and 1 base, in that order; junction bases with no gene match: 1. The CDR3 spans 14 residues. The CDR3: CASKTSGAKNIQYF. DNA of the CDR3: TGTGCCAGCAAGACTAGCGGGGCCAAAAACATTCAGTACTTC.

This clonotype was recorded only once. The CDR3 reads CASRPRGGHNSPLHF. The DNA of the CDR3 is TGTGCCAGCAGGCCTCGAGGGGGGCACAATTCACCCCTCCACTTT. The chain couples TRBV2 to TRBJ1-6, with D tentatively TRBD1 (6 bases). Trimming left V 6 bases short and J 7 bases short, with 16 bases between. CDR1 is SNHLY and CDR2 is FYNNEI in the germline V gene. The CDR3 sequence is 15 residues long.

CDR3 in amino acids: CASSSRDRGSYNEQFF. Here the CDR3 DNA reads TGTGCCAGCAGCTCTAGGGACAGGGGTTCCTACAATGAGCAGTTCTTC. The chain combines TRBV7-3 with TRBJ2-1; 10 positions agree with TRBD1. The germline gives CDR1 SGHTA, CDR2 FQGTGA. The trim removed 4 bases at V and 1 base at J, leaving 4 bases unmatched. The CDR3 length is 16 residues. Full variable domain (missing parts from reference TRBV7-3 and TRBJ2-1): GAGVSQTPSNKVTEKGKYVELRCDPISGHTALYWYRQSLGQGPEFLIYFQGTGAADDSGLPNDRFFAVRPEGSVSTLKIQRTERGDSAVYLCASSSRDRGSYNEQFFGPGTRLTVL.

This clonotype turned up a few times. The genes are TRBV6-5 and TRBJ2-1, with 9 bases matching TRBD2. Germline CDR1 MNHEY, CDR2 SVGAGI. Trimming at V came to 5 bases and at J to 9 bases, leaving 14 bases not matched to a gene. The CDR3 covers 16 residues. Here the CDR3 reads CASSLRLADFRGEQFF. The CDR3 bases are TGTGCCAGCAGTCTAAGACTAGCGGACTTTAGGGGTGAGCAGTTCTTC.

There are many counts of this clonotype. The V and J genes are TRBV12-3 or TRBV12-4 and TRBJ2-2; 9 bases line up with TRBD2. V dropped 7 bases and J dropped 0; count of bases not matched to a gene: 9. CDR3 length: 17 amino acids. CDR3 nucleotide sequence: TGTGCCAGCAAGGGTAGCGGGGGTGGCGCGAACACCGGGGAGCTGTTTTTT. Translated, it gives CASKGSGGGANTGELFF.

This chain connects TRBV15 to TRBJ2-1, with D possibly matching TRBD2 (7 bases). Germline V gene lookup returns CDR1 LNHNV and CDR2 YYDKDF (reference sequence). The CDR3 is made up of 16 amino acids. V dropped 0 bases and J dropped 7 bases, with 16 bases sitting between them. The CDR3: CATSRDVVGGRNEQFF. In DNA form, the CDR3 reads TGTGCCACCAGCAGAGATGTAGTGGGGGGGCGGAATGAGCAGTTCTTC.

This clonotype has just a few counts. The CDR3 nucleotides read TGCAGTGCTATGTGGACTAGCGGGAGGAATGAAAAACTGTTTTTT. Encoded protein: CSAMWTSGRNEKLFF. The genes are TRBV20-1 and TRBJ1-4; D remains unclear. V lost 4 bases, J lost 5 bases, and 17 bases lay in between. The CDR3 has 15 amino acids. Germline CDR1 DFQATT, CDR2 SNEGSKA (reference sequence).

About this clonotype itself: The CDR3 carries no conserved terminal phenylalanine or tryptophan, so it likely arises from a read error. It is unclear where the CDR3 begins or ends on the DNA, so no DNA is shown, and the CDR3 is as TCRdb lists it. This chain uses TRBV12-3 or TRBV12-4 with TRBJ1-2. Termini included, the CDR3 measures 15 amino acids. This chain's CDR3 is CASSLKANYGYTFGS.

On this clonotype itself: Relative to the germline gene, one junction end is altered; a read error may explain this. The chain has TRBV3-1 and TRBJ1-5; D is ambiguous. In germline, CDR1 is LGHDT, CDR2 YNNKEL (reference sequence). The CDR3 is 14 residues long. CDR3 residues: CASSQEVGNQPQHF. The CDR3 DNA is TGCGCCAGCAGCCAAGAGGTCGGGAATCAGCCCCAGCATTTT.

This clonotype showed up many times. A much larger clonotype is one base distant, so this may be a read error. The V gene is TRBV6-4, the J gene TRBJ1-2, with D possibly matching TRBD1 (5 bases). Germline CDR1 reads MRHNA; CDR2 reads SNTAGT. The CDR3 covers 13 residues. CDR3 region: CASSHSNQGRHHF. The CDR3 bases are TGTGCCAGCAGTCACTCTAACCAGGGTAGACACCACTTC.

At least ten counts were recorded for this clonotype. This chain joins TRBV10-3 and TRBJ2-7, with D perhaps TRBD1 or TRBD2 (5 bases each). There are 14 residues in the CDR3. The V end lost 8 bases, the J end lost 2 bases, and 16 bases lay between the germline ends. Germline CDR1 reads ENHRY; CDR2 reads SYGVKD. The CDR3 nucleotides read TGTGCCATCTCCCCTGGGACCTCTACCTACGAGCAGTACTTC. This translates into CAISPGTSTYEQYF.

This clonotype was found many times. The genes are TRBV20-1 and TRBJ2-2, with D perhaps matching TRBD1 or TRBD2 (6 bases each). Trimming shortened V by 6 bases and J by 2 bases, and 10 bases separated the two germline ends. Germline CDR1 reads DFQATT; CDR2 reads SNEGSKA (reference sequence). The CDR3 runs to 13 residues. The CDR3 protein is CSAGGPNTGELFF. As DNA, the CDR3 is TGCAGTGCAGGGGGGCCAAACACCGGGGAGCTGTTTTTT.

The table lists this clonotype with a few counts. V and J are TRBV2 and TRBJ2-3; D is ambiguous. The CDR3 is made up of 12 amino acids. Trimming removed 4 bases at V and 2 bases at J, with 4 bases between. Germline values: CDR1 SNHLY, CDR2 FYNNEI. Written as DNA, the CDR3 is TGTGCCAGCAGTGGCGACACAGATACGCAGTATTTT. Translation: CASSGDTDTQYF.

This chain uses TRBV6-6 with TRBJ1-5; 11 nucleotides match TRBD1. After removal of 7 bases from V and 6 bases from J, the junction contained 8 bases not matched to a gene. The CDR3 extends over 15 amino acids. Germline V gene lookup returns CDR1 MNHNY and CDR2 SVGAGI (reference sequence). Here the CDR3 DNA reads TGTGCCAGCACCAGGACAGGGGGCGGTAGTCAGCCCCAGCATTTT. Translation: CASTRTGGGSQPQHF.

By frequency in the sample, this clonotype is medium-sized. The chain combines TRBV20-1 with TRBJ2-5; TRBD2 matches at 10 bases. V lost 6 bases to trimming and J lost 3 bases; unmatched junction nucleotides: 10. CDR3 size: 15 residues. CDR1 and CDR2 (germline): DFQATT, SNEGSKA (reference sequence). The DNA for the CDR3 is TGCAGTGCCAACCCGGCCACTAGCGGGGAAGAGACCCAGTACTTC. Its protein is CSANPATSGEETQYF.

This clonotype was counted many times. A read error may account for a junction end that differs from germline. This rearrangement joins TRBV12-3 or TRBV12-4 to TRBJ2-7; perhaps TRBD2 as D (6 bases). This CDR3 has 12 amino acids. The CDR3 sequence is CASSLGIGSRLF. DNA for the CDR3: TGTGCCAGCAGTTTAGGTATCGGGAGCCGCCTTTTC.